These T cell receptor beta chains were read from a single sample in a study of neurological immune-mediated disorders. TCRdb re-called the 5' RACE reads through MiXCR, storing one row per CDR3 protein. The sample records tens of thousands of distinct CDR3 sequences, roughly 4% being singletons. Sequencing was performed on PBMCs. All receptors derive from a woman aged 45-59 years with multiple sclerosis. Each CDR3 is given with its conserved first and last residue. A D gene is named only where the DNA matches it firmly. The size field reads once, few, many or a size class.

TRBJ2-3	many	TRBV7-8	.	CASSLGSASTDTQYF	TGTGCCAGCAGCTTAGGATCTGCGAGCACAGATACGCAGTATTTT
TRBJ2-5	many	TRBV20-1	TRBD2	CSASLLAGIQETQYF	TGCAGTGCTAGTCTCCTAGCGGGGATCCAAGAGACCCAGTACTTC
TRBJ2-2	many	TRBV7-2	TRBD2	CASSVRLAGTGELFF	TGTGCCAGCAGCGTTCGACTAGCGGGTACCGGGGAGCTGTTTTTT
TRBJ1-1	few	TRBV7-6	.	CASSGGPLQGNTEAFF	TGTGCCAGCAGCGGAGGACCTCTACAGGGGAACACTGAAGCTTTCTTT
TRBJ2-7	many	TRBV20-1	TRBD2	CSARRPLAATYEQYF	TGCAGTGCTAGACGACCCCTAGCGGCAACCTACGAGCAGTACTTC
TRBJ2-1	many	TRBV4-2	.	CASSQDASLYYNEQFF	TGTGCCAGCAGCCAAGATGCTAGCCTTTACTACAATGAGCAGTTCTTC
TRBJ2-3	many	TRBV7-3	TRBD2	CASSSSGRRSTDTQYF	TGTGCCAGCAGCTCTAGCGGGAGAAGGAGCACAGATACGCAGTATTTT
TRBJ2-2	medium-sized	TRBV29-1	.	CSGRGTGETGELFF	TGCAGCGGCCGAGGGACTGGCGAAACCGGGGAGCTGTTTTTT
TRBJ1-6	many	TRBV12-3/TRBV12-4	TRBD1	CASSLGAGGGNSPLHF	TGTGCCAGCAGTTTAGGGGCAGGGGGTGGAAATTCACCCCTCCACTTT
TRBJ1-4	many	TRBV29-1	.	CSVLPGPGLPGGEKLFF	TGCAGCGTATTACCGGGACCGGGCCTGCCTGGAGGTGAAAAACTGTTTTTT
TRBJ2-3	many	TRBV20-1	TRBD2	CSARRAGGLQDTQYF	TGCAGTGCTAGAAGGGCGGGAGGGTTACAAGATACGCAGTATTTT